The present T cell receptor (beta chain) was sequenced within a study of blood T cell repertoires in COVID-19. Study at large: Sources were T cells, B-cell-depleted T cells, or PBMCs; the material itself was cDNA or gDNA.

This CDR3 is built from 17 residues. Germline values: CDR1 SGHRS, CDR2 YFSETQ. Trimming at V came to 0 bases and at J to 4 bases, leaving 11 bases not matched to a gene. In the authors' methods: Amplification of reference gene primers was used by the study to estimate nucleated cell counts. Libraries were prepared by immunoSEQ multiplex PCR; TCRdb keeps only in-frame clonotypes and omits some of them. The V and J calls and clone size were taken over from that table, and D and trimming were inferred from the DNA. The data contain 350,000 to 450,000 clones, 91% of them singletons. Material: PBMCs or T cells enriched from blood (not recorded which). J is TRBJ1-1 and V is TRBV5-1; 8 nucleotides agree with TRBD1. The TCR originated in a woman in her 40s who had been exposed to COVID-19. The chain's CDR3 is CASSLVGQGFILTEAFF. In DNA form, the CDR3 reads TGCGCCAGCAGCTTGGTAGGACAGGGTTTTATACTCACTGAAGCTTTCTTT.